This T cell receptor (beta chain) was sequenced for a study of blood T cell repertoires in COVID-19. CDR3 length: 14 amino acids. The germline V gene has CDR1 KGHDR and CDR2 SFDVKD. Trimming shortened V by 4 bases and J by 3 bases, and 9 bases separated the two germline ends. Produced via immunoSEQ multiplex PCR; TCRdb's table is partial and in-frame only. The sample contains approximately 180,000 clones, around nine tenths of which appear only once. The receptor's source is a woman in her seventies with COVID-19, enrolled during active disease. Sequencing used peripheral blood. V is TRBV24-1 and J is TRBJ1-5; D is unclear. The CDR3 region has the DNA TGTGCCACCAGTGACGGCGGTCACAATCAGCCCCAGCATTTT. Translating gives CATSDGGHNQPQHF.